This T cell receptor (beta chain) was obtained from a study of naive and memory T cell subsets. Both TRBC1 and TRBC2 were covered by a beta constant-region primer of two equimolar oligonucleotides. Ligated cDNA was amplified by four rounds of PCR with nested alpha and beta constant-region primers and SP2. TCRdb called the UMI-ligation and nested PCR reads again in MiXCR, with one record for every CDR3 protein. This table holds some 15,000 distinct CDR3 sequences, roughly 8.7% found once. On this clonotype itself: As yet, its antigen is unknown.

Regarding the study as a whole: In naive cells, over 85% of TCR sequences were seen only once.

The sequenced material came from central memory CD8+ T cells from blood. The clonotype was recovered from a human donor in good health.

The CDR3 here is CASSLSPGTGELFF. CDR3 coding DNA: TGCGCCAGCAGCTTGAGTCCTGGTACCGGGGAGCTGTTTTTT. V gene TRBV5-1 combines with J gene TRBJ2-2; D not resolved. The CDR3 covers 14 residues. CDR1 SGHRS and CDR2 YFSETQ come from the germline V gene. V gave up 1 base and J gave up 5 bases, with 9 bases separating them. Full variable domain (rest looked up from reference TRBV5-1 and TRBJ2-2): KAGVTQTPRYLIKTRGQQVTLSCSPISGHRSVSWYQQTPGQGLQFLFEYFSETQRNKGNFPGRFSGRQFSNSRSEMNVSTLELGDSALYLCASSLSPGTGELFFGEGSRLTVL.